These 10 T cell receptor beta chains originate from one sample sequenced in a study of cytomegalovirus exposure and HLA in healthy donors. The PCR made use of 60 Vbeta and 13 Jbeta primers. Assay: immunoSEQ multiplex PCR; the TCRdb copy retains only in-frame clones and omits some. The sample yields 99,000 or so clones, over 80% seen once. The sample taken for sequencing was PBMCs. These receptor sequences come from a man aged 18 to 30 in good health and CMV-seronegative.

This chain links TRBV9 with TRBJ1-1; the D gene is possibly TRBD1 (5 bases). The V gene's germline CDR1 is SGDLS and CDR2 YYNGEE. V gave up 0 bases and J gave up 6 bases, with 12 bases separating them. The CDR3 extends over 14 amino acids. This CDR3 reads CASSVVLGGAEAFF. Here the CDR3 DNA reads TGTGCCAGCAGCGTAGTGCTGGGAGGGGCTGAAGCTTTCTTT.

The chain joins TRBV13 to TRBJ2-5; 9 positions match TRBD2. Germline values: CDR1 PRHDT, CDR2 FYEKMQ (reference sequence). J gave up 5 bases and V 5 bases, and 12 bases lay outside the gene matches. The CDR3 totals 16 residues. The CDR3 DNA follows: TGTGCCAGCAGCACTCGGACTAGCGCGAGGAAGGAGACCCAGTACTTC. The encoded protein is CASSTRTSARKETQYF.

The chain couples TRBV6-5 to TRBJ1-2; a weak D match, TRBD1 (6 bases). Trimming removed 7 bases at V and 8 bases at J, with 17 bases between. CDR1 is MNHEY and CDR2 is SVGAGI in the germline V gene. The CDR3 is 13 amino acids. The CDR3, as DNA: TGTGCCAGCAACCCGCAGGGAGGGGGAGGCTACACCTTC. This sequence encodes CASNPQGGGGYTF.

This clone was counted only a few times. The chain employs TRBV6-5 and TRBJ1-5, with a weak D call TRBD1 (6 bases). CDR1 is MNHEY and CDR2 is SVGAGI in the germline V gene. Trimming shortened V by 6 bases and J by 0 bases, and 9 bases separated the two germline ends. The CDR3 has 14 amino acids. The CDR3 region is CASSPDSSNQPQHF. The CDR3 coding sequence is TGTGCCAGCAGCCCGGACAGTAGCAATCAGCCCCAGCATTTT.

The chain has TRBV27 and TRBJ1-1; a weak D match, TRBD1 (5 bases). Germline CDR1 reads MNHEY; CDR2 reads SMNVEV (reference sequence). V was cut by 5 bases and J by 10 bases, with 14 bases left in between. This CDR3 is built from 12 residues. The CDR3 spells CASSISGKGAFF. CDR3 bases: TGTGCCAGCAGTATTTCAGGGAAAGGAGCTTTCTTT.

CDR3 residues: CASSAPGTSGRYNEQFF. The DNA for the CDR3 is TGTGCCAGCAGTGCGCCTGGGACTAGCGGGAGGTACAATGAGCAGTTCTTC. The rearrangement links TRBV25-1 to TRBJ2-1, with 15 bases fitting TRBD2. The CDR3 loop spans 17 amino acids. V shed 4 bases, J shed 4 bases, and the junction held 5 bases outside the gene matches. Germline CDR1 is MGHDK and CDR2 is SYGVNS.

Here the CDR3 DNA reads TGTGCCAGCAGCTTGGGACAGTATAGCAATCAGCCCCAGCATTTT. Translated: CASSLGQYSNQPQHF. The chain is built from TRBV7-9 and TRBJ1-5; TRBD1 aligns across 7 bases. The junction had 2 bases not matched to a gene; V was cut back by 3 bases and J by 0 bases. The CDR3 spans 15 residues. Germline values: CDR1 SEHNR, CDR2 FQNEAQ (reference sequence).

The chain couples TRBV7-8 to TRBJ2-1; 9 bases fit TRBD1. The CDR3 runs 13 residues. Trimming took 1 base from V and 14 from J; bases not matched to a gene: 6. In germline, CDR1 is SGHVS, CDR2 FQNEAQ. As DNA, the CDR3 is TGTGCCAGCAGCTTAGGGACAGGGGATAGAGAGTTCTTC. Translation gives CASSLGTGDREFF.

The CDR3 bases are TGTGCGTCGACCGCGGGGCAGACCCGGACCTTGGATGAAGCTTTCTTT. Amino acids: CASTAGQTRTLDEAFF. The chain links TRBV2 to TRBJ1-1, with a weak D call TRBD1 (5 bases). The CDR3 has 16 amino acids. Germline lookup yields CDR1 SNHLY and CDR2 FYNNEI.

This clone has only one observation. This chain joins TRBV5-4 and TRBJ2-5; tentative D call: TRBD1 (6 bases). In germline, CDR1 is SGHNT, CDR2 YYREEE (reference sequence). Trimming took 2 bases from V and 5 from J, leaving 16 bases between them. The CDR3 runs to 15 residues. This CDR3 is CASSFPPTGPETQYF. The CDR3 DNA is TGTGCCAGCAGCTTTCCCCCTACAGGGCCGGAGACCCAGTACTTC. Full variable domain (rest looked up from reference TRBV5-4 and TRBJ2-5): ETGVTQSPTHLIKTRGQQVTLRCSSQSGHNTVSWYQQALGQGPQFIFQYYREEENGRGNFPPRFSGLQFPNYSSELNVNALELDDSALYLCASSFPPTGPETQYFGPGTRLLVL.